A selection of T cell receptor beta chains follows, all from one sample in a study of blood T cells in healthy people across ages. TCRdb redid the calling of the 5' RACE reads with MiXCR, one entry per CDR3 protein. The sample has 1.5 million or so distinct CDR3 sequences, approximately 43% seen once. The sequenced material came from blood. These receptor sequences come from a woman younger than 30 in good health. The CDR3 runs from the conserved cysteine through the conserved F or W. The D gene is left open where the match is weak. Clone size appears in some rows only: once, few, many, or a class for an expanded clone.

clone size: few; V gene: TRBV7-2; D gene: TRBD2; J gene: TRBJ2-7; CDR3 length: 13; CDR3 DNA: TGTGCCAGCAGCTTAAGGACTAGCGGAACCCAGTACTTC; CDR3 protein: CASSLRTSGTQYF
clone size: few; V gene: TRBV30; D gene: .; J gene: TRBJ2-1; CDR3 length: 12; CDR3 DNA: TGTGCCTGGAGTGAGGGCTTTAATGAGCAGTTCTTC; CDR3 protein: CAWSEGFNEQFF
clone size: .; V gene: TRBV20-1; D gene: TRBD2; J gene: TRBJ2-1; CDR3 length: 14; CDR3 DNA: TGCAGTGCCGCCACCGGGACTATTTTAAATGAGCAGTTCTTC; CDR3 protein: CSAATGTILNEQFF
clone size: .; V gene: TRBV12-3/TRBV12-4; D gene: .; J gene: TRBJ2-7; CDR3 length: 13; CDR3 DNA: TGTGCCAGCAGGTCTAGTAGCTCCTACGAGCAGTACTTC; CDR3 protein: CASRSSSSYEQYF
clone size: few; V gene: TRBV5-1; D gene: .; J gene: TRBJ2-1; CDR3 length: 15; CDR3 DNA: TGCGCCAGCAGCTTGGGAGCGGCACGGTACAATGAGCAGTTCTTC; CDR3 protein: CASSLGAARYNEQFF
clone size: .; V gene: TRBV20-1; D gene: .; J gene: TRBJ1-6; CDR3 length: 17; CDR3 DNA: TGCAGTGCCCCCCGCCGGGACCCAAGCTCCTATAATTCACCCCTCCACTTT; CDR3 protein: CSAPRRDPSSYNSPLHF
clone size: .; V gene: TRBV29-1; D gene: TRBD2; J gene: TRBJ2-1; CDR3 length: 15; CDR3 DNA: TGCAGCGTTTTACTAGCGGGGGGGCCCTACAATGAGCAGTTCTTC; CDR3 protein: CSVLLAGGPYNEQFF
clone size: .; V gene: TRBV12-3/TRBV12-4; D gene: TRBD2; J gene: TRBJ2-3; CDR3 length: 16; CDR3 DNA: TGTGCCAGCAGTTTGGTTAGCGGGAGCGGTAGAGATACGCAGTATTTT; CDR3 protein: CASSLVSGSGRDTQYF
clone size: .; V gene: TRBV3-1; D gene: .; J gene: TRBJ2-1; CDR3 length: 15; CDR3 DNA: TGTGCCAGCAGCCAAGAAGGAATCAGGGGGGATGAGCAGTTCTTC; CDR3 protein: CASSQEGIRGDEQFF
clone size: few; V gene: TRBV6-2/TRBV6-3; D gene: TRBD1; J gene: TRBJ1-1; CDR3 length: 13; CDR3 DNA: TGTGCCAGCAGTCTGCGACAGGGGGCTGAAGCTTTCTTT; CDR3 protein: CASSLRQGAEAFF
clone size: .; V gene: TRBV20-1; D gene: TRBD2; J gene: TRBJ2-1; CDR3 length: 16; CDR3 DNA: TGCAGTGCTAGAGTTCTAGCGGGGGGGAATTGGAATGAGCAGTTCTTC; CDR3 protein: CSARVLAGGNWNEQFF
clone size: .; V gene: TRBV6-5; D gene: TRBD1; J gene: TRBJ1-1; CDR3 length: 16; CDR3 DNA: TGTGCCAGTTACCCCCTACAGGGGGCAGGTTTGACTGAAGCTTTCTTT; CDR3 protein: CASYPLQGAGLTEAFF
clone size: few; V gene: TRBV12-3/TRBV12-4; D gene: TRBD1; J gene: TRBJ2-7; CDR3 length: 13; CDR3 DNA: TGTGCCAGCAGAAGGACAGGGCCCTACGAGCAGTACTTC; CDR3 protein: CASRRTGPYEQYF
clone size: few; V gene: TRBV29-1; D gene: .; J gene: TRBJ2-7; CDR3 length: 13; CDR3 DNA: TGCAGCGTCGGTCAGGGGTCGGCCTACGAGCAGTACTTC; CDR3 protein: CSVGQGSAYEQYF
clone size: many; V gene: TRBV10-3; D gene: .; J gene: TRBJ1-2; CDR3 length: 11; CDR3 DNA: TGTGCCATTCAAACAGAATCTGGCTACACCTTC; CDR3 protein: CAIQTESGYTF
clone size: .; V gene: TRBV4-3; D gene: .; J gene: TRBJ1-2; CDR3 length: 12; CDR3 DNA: TGCGCCAGCAGCCAGGGGATAAGAGGCTACACCTTC; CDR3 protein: CASSQGIRGYTF
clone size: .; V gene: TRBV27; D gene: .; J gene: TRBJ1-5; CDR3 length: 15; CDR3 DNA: TGTGCCAGCAGTGCCATCCTCGGAAGAGGACAGCCCCAGCATTTT; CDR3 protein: CASSAILGRGQPQHF
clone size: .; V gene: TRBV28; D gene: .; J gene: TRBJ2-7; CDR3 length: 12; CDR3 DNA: TGTGCCAGCAGTTTCCGGCCCCACGAGCAGTACTTC; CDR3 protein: CASSFRPHEQYF
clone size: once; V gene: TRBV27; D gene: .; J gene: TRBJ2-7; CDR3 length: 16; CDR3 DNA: TGTGCCAGCAGTTCCAGTTTAGACGAGAGCTCCTACGAGCAGTACTTC; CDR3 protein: CASSSSLDESSYEQYF
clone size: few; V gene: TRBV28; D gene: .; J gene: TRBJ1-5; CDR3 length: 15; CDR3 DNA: TGTGCCAGCAGTCCCGACAGGCGTAAAAATCAGCCCCAGCATTTT; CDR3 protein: CASSPDRRKNQPQHF
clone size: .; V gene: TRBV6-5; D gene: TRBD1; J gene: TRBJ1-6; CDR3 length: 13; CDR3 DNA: TGTGCCAGCGGCCGGGACAGCTATTCACCCCTCCACTTT; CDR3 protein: CASGRDSYSPLHF
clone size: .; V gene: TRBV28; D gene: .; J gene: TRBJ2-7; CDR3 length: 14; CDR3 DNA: TGTGCCAGCAGTTTAACCCATCGAACCTACGAGCAGTACTTC; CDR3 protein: CASSLTHRTYEQYF
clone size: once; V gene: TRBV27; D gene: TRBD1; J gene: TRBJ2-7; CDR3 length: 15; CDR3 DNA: TGTGCCGGCAGTCGGACAGGGAGCCTCTTCTACGAGCAGTACTTC; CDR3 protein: CAGSRTGSLFYEQYF
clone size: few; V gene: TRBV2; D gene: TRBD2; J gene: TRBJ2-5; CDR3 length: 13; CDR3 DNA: TGTGCCAGCAGTGAAGGATTAACGCGGGAGCAGTACTTC; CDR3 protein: CASSEGLTREQYF
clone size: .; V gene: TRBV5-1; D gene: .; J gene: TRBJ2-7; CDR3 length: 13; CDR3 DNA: TGCGCCAGCAGCTTGGAGGTTTCCGACGAGCAGTACTTC; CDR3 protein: CASSLEVSDEQYF
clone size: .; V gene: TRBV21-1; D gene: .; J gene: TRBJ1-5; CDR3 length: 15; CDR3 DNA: TGTGCCAGCAGCGCCCAAGTGGATCCCCTGTGGCCCCAGCATTTT; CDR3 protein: CASSAQVDPLWPQHF
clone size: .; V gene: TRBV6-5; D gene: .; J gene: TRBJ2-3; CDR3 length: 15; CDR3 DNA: TGTGCCAGCAGTTACTCATCGACCCCGCCGGATACGCAGTATTTT; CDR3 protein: CASSYSSTPPDTQYF
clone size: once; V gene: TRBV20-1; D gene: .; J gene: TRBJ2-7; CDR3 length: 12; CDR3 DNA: TGCAGTGCTAGCACAGGGTTCTACGAGCAGTACTTC; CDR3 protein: CSASTGFYEQYF
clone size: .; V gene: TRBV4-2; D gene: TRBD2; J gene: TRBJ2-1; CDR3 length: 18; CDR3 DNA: TGTGCCAGCAGCCAAGCTTCCGGGACTAGCGGGAGGGCCTACGTACAGTTCTTC; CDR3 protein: CASSQASGTSGRAYVQFF
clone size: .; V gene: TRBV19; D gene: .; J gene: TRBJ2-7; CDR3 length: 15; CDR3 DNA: TGTGCCAGTAGTATGTGGGGGAAGGGATACAATGAGCAGTACTTC; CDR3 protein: CASSMWGKGYNEQYF
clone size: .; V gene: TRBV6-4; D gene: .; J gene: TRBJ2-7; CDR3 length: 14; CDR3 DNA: TGTGCCAGCAGTGAGACAGGTAGCTCCTACGAGCAGTACTTC; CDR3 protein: CASSETGSSYEQYF
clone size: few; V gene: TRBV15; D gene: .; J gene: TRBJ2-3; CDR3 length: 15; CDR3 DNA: TGTGCCACCAGCAGAGCACAGGGAGTCACAGATACGCAGTATTTT; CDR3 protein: CATSRAQGVTDTQYF